A selection of T cell receptor beta chains follows, all from one sample in a study of blood T cell repertoires in COVID-19. Sequencing used immunoSEQ multiplex PCR; TCRdb keeps in-frame clones, though not all of them. The table shows 150,000 to 200,000 clones, with around 82% occurring only once. Sequenced material: peripheral blood. Every receptor here comes from a woman in her thirties or forties with COVID-19, enrolled during active disease. Both conserved end residues are part of each CDR3. D genes are given only for firm matches. Expanded clones are given a class, and other clones once, few, many or no size at all.

J gene: TRBJ2-5
D gene: TRBD2
clone size: -
V gene: TRBV27
CDR3 protein: CASRRSGSQETQYF
CDR3 DNA: TGTGCCAGCAGACGTAGCGGGAGCCAAGAGACCCAGTACTTC

J gene: TRBJ1-4
D gene: -
clone size: -
V gene: TRBV7-2
CDR3 protein: CASSLERATNEKLFF
CDR3 DNA: TGTGCCAGCAGCTTAGAGAGGGCGACTAATGAAAAACTGTTTTTT

J gene: TRBJ2-7
D gene: -
clone size: once
V gene: TRBV19
CDR3 protein: CASSTQWGAHEQYF
CDR3 DNA: TGTGCCAGTAGTACGCAATGGGGAGCCCACGAGCAGTACTTC

J gene: TRBJ2-7
D gene: -
clone size: -
V gene: TRBV6-1
CDR3 protein: CASSEVVLAVEQYF
CDR3 DNA: TGTGCCAGCAGTGAGGTGGTTTTGGCCGTGGAGCAGTACTTC

J gene: TRBJ1-5
D gene: -
clone size: -
V gene: TRBV21-1
CDR3 protein: CASSFLRQGMSGNQPQHF
CDR3 DNA: TGTGCCAGCAGCTTTTTGAGACAGGGTATGTCGGGCAATCAGCCCCAGCATTTT

J gene: TRBJ2-7
D gene: TRBD2
clone size: -
V gene: TRBV2
CDR3 protein: CASREGTSGRINEQYF
CDR3 DNA: TGTGCCAGCAGGGAGGGGACTAGCGGGAGAATAAACGAGCAGTACTTC

J gene: TRBJ1-2
D gene: -
clone size: -
V gene: TRBV7-8
CDR3 protein: CASSPQGSNYGYTF
CDR3 DNA: TGTGCCAGCAGCCCACAGGGTTCTAACTATGGCTACACCTTC

J gene: TRBJ2-7
D gene: -
clone size: -
V gene: TRBV14
CDR3 protein: CASRLTGGPYEQYF
CDR3 DNA: TGTGCCAGCAGACTGACTGGGGGCCCCTACGAGCAGTACTTC

J gene: TRBJ2-1
D gene: -
clone size: -
V gene: TRBV30
CDR3 protein: CAWSLRGMSYNEQFF
CDR3 DNA: TGTGCCTGGAGCCTGAGGGGGATGTCCTACAATGAGCAGTTCTTC

J gene: TRBJ1-5
D gene: -
clone size: -
V gene: TRBV6-2/TRBV6-3
CDR3 protein: CASSPNSNQPQHF
CDR3 DNA: TGTGCCAGCAGCCCCAATAGCAATCAGCCCCAGCATTTT

J gene: TRBJ2-2
D gene: TRBD1
clone size: -
V gene: TRBV7-6
CDR3 protein: CASSFGTGNTGELFF
CDR3 DNA: TGTGCCAGCAGCTTTGGGACAGGGAACACCGGGGAGCTGTTTTTT

J gene: TRBJ2-5
D gene: TRBD1
clone size: -
V gene: TRBV11-3
CDR3 protein: CASSLGQGGDETQYF
CDR3 DNA: TGTGCCAGCAGCTTGGGACAGGGGGGAGATGAGACCCAGTACTTC

J gene: TRBJ2-1
D gene: -
clone size: once
V gene: TRBV6-5
CDR3 protein: CASSYEAAAYNEQFF
CDR3 DNA: TGTGCCAGCAGTTATGAGGCCGCTGCCTACAATGAGCAGTTCTTC

J gene: TRBJ1-4
D gene: -
clone size: -
V gene: TRBV19
CDR3 protein: CASSIAGGDEKLFF
CDR3 DNA: TGTGCCAGTAGTATTGCGGGGGGCGATGAAAAACTGTTTTTT

J gene: TRBJ1-1
D gene: -
clone size: -
V gene: TRBV2
CDR3 protein: CASRARGQPNTEAFF
CDR3 DNA: TGTGCCAGCAGGGCGCGTGGGCAGCCGAACACTGAAGCTTTCTTT

J gene: TRBJ1-3
D gene: -
clone size: -
V gene: TRBV19
CDR3 protein: CASSASQRRNTIYF
CDR3 DNA: TGTGCCAGTAGTGCCTCTCAGCGGAGAAACACCATATATTTT

J gene: TRBJ2-7
D gene: -
clone size: -
V gene: TRBV7-8
CDR3 protein: CASTAYDSSYEQYF
CDR3 DNA: TGTGCCAGCACGGCCTATGACAGCTCCTACGAGCAGTACTTC

J gene: TRBJ2-7
D gene: TRBD2
clone size: -
V gene: TRBV28
CDR3 protein: CASSTVAGSTYEQYF
CDR3 DNA: TGTGCCAGCAGTACCGTAGCGGGTTCAACCTACGAGCAGTACTTC

J gene: TRBJ1-1
D gene: -
clone size: -
V gene: TRBV6-6
CDR3 protein: CASNKQGSGYTEAFF
CDR3 DNA: TGTGCCAGCAATAAACAGGGTTCCGGGTACACTGAAGCTTTCTTT

J gene: TRBJ1-6
D gene: TRBD1
clone size: -
V gene: TRBV18
CDR3 protein: CASSPLEAQGDSPLHF
CDR3 DNA: TGTGCCAGCTCACCACTGGAAGCCCAGGGGGATTCACCCCTCCACTTT

J gene: TRBJ2-4
D gene: TRBD2
clone size: -
V gene: TRBV9
CDR3 protein: CASSVGEGSKNIQYF
CDR3 DNA: TGTGCCAGCAGCGTAGGGGAGGGATCCAAAAACATTCAGTACTTC

J gene: TRBJ1-5
D gene: -
clone size: -
V gene: TRBV27
CDR3 protein: CASSLDSFSNQPQHF
CDR3 DNA: TGTGCCAGCAGTTTAGACAGTTTTAGCAATCAGCCCCAGCATTTT

J gene: TRBJ1-4
D gene: -
clone size: -
V gene: TRBV21-1
CDR3 protein: CASSKQGATNEKLFF
CDR3 DNA: TGTGCCAGCAGCAAACAGGGGGCAACTAATGAAAAACTGTTTTTT

J gene: TRBJ2-1
D gene: -
clone size: -
V gene: TRBV7-6
CDR3 protein: CASSPLGNGEQFF
CDR3 DNA: TGTGCCAGCAGCCCCCTGGGCAATGGTGAGCAGTTCTTC

J gene: TRBJ1-2
D gene: -
clone size: -
V gene: TRBV5-4
CDR3 protein: CASSLEAGAHYTF
CDR3 DNA: TGTGCCAGCAGCTTGGAGGCAGGGGCGCACTACACCTTC

J gene: TRBJ1-4
D gene: -
clone size: -
V gene: TRBV5-4
CDR3 protein: CASSLGATTNEKLFF
CDR3 DNA: TGTGCCAGCAGCTTGGGGGCCACAACTAATGAAAAACTGTTTTTT

J gene: TRBJ2-7
D gene: -
clone size: -
V gene: TRBV7-6
CDR3 protein: CASSPDNSYEQYF
CDR3 DNA: TGTGCCAGCAGCCCGGACAACTCCTACGAGCAGTACTTC

J gene: TRBJ1-5
D gene: -
clone size: -
V gene: TRBV28
CDR3 protein: CASVGGTQGQPQHF
CDR3 DNA: TGTGCCAGCGTCGGGGGGACTCAGGGGCAGCCCCAGCATTTT

J gene: TRBJ1-1
D gene: -
clone size: -
V gene: TRBV7-9
CDR3 protein: CASSLQGRTEAFF
CDR3 DNA: TGTGCCAGCAGCCTTCAGGGGCGCACTGAAGCTTTCTTT

J gene: TRBJ1-4
D gene: -
clone size: -
V gene: TRBV6-5
CDR3 protein: CASGRGTNEKLFF
CDR3 DNA: TGTGCCAGCGGGAGGGGCACTAATGAAAAACTGTTTTTT

J gene: TRBJ1-1
D gene: -
clone size: -
V gene: TRBV10-3
CDR3 protein: CAISDQFPGYTEAFF
CDR3 DNA: TGTGCCATCAGTGATCAATTCCCAGGGTACACTGAAGCTTTCTTT

J gene: TRBJ2-1
D gene: TRBD1
clone size: few
V gene: TRBV28
CDR3 protein: CASSSRAQGQIKNEQFF
CDR3 DNA: TGTGCCAGCAGTTCTAGGGCACAGGGGCAAATAAAGAATGAGCAGTTCTTC

J gene: TRBJ1-1
D gene: -
clone size: -
V gene: TRBV7-3
CDR3 protein: CASSLGSGGEAFF
CDR3 DNA: TGTGCCAGCAGCTTAGGGTCCGGCGGTGAAGCTTTCTTT

J gene: TRBJ1-2
D gene: -
clone size: -
V gene: TRBV28
CDR3 protein: CASSRRVYGYTF
CDR3 DNA: TGTGCCAGCAGTCGCAGGGTTTATGGCTACACCTTC

J gene: TRBJ1-2
D gene: TRBD1
clone size: -
V gene: TRBV28
CDR3 protein: CASSSDRVGYTF
CDR3 DNA: TGTGCCAGCAGTTCCGACAGGGTCGGCTACACCTTC

J gene: TRBJ2-3
D gene: -
clone size: -
V gene: TRBV19
CDR3 protein: CASSRQSTDTQYF
CDR3 DNA: TGTGCCAGTAGTAGACAGAGCACAGATACGCAGTATTTT

J gene: TRBJ1-2
D gene: -
clone size: once
V gene: TRBV21-1
CDR3 protein: CASSSAGENWANYGYTF
CDR3 DNA: TGTGCCAGCAGCAGTGCCGGGGAAAATTGGGCTAACTATGGCTACACCTTC

J gene: TRBJ2-2
D gene: TRBD2
clone size: -
V gene: TRBV7-7
CDR3 protein: CASSPSGTGELFF
CDR3 DNA: TGTGCTAGCAGCCCTAGCGGCACCGGGGAGCTGTTTTTT

J gene: TRBJ2-3
D gene: -
clone size: -
V gene: TRBV11-2
CDR3 protein: CASSFSGGSGDTQYF
CDR3 DNA: TGTGCCAGCAGCTTCTCAGGGGGGAGCGGGGATACGCAGTATTTT

J gene: TRBJ1-2
D gene: -
clone size: -
V gene: TRBV9
CDR3 protein: CASSGGDGYTF
CDR3 DNA: TGTGCCAGCAGCGGGGGGGATGGCTACACCTTC

J gene: TRBJ2-7
D gene: -
clone size: -
V gene: TRBV7-9
CDR3 protein: CASSLVAVYEQYF
CDR3 DNA: TGTGCCAGCAGCTTAGTGGCCGTCTACGAGCAGTACTTC

J gene: TRBJ2-7
D gene: TRBD2
clone size: -
V gene: TRBV3-1/TRBV3-2
CDR3 protein: CASSHGLAVTYEQYF
CDR3 DNA: TGTGCCAGCAGCCATGGACTAGCGGTTACCTACGAGCAGTACTTC